The text below deals with one T cell receptor (beta chain). This record comes from a study of blood T cell repertoires in COVID-19. Overall study context: The study drew acute and convalescent COVID-19 samples from the United States, Italy and Spain. Sources were T cells, B-cell-depleted T cells, or PBMCs; the material itself was cDNA or gDNA.

Per the authors' pipeline: It was from reference gene primer amplification that nucleated cell counts were estimated. Some clones are missing from TCRdb's copy, which holds only in-frame ones; the method was immunoSEQ multiplex PCR. That table is the source of V, J and clone size, and D and trimming were worked out from the DNA. The table shows 200,000 to 300,000 clones, with approximately 86% occurring only once. The sequenced sample consisted of peripheral blood. This clonotype originated in a man aged 25 to 40 with active or convalescent COVID-19.

CDR3 region: CASSDRLSYEQYF. The CDR3 DNA is TGTGCCAGCAGTGATAGACTGTCCTACGAGCAGTACTTC. This rearrangement joins TRBV6-1 to TRBJ2-7; D is unclear. Trimming pared 3 bases from V and 1 base from J, leaving 7 bases between. The CDR3 is made up of 13 amino acids. The germline V gene encodes CDR1 MNHNS and CDR2 SASEGT.